The following is a T cell receptor (beta chain) sequence with its context. Its antigen is as yet unknown. Findings and limits, study-wide: Tumor-infiltrating Treg TCR alpha and beta sequences overlapped most with tumor naive CD4+ T cells, then blood naive.

Each CDR3 protein gets one entry after TCRdb re-called the 5' RACE reads with MiXCR. This repertoire shows approximately 40,000 distinct CDR3 sequences, approximately 28% found once; its top ten account for 4% to 5%. From germline, CDR1 is SGHNT and CDR2 YENEEA. V shed 5 bases and J 0 bases; nucleotides not matched to a gene: 15. The CDR3 covers 21 residues. The specimen sequenced was tumor-infiltrating memory CD4+ T cells sorted from the breast tumor. Subset noted: memory CD4+ T cells, CD4+CD45RO+CD25-. The TCR originated in a female donor with breast cancer. The rearrangement joins TRBV11-3 to TRBJ2-1, with 14 bases that match TRBD2. DNA of the CDR3: TGTGCCAGCAGCGGGACTAGCGGGAGACCAGACGGTAAAAGCTCCTACAATGAGCAGTTCTTC. It codes for CASSGTSGRPDGKSSYNEQFF.